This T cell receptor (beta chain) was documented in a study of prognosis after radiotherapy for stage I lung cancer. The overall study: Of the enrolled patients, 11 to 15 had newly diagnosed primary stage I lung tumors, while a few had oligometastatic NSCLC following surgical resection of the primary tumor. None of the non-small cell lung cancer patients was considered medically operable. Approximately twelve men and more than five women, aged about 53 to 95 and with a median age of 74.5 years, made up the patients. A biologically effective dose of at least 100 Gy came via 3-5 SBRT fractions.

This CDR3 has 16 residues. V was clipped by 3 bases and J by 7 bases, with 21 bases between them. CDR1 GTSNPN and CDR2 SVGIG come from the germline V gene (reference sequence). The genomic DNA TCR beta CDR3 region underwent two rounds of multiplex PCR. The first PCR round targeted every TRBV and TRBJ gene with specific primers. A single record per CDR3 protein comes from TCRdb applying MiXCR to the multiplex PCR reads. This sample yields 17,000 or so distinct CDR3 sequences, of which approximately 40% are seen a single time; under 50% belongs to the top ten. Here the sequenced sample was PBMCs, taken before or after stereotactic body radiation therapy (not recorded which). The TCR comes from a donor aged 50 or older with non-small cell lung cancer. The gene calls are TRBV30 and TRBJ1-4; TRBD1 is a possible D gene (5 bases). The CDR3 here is CAWRAFDKGISEKLFF. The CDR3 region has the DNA TGTGCCTGGAGGGCCTTTGATAAGGGGATTAGTGAAAAACTGTTTTTT.